This T cell receptor (beta chain) was recorded in a study of cytomegalovirus exposure and HLA in healthy donors. With respect to this clone: Antigen: not known.

With 3 bases removed from V and 2 bases from J, the gap between germline ends came to 17 bases. This CDR3 comprises 16 residues. CDR1 and CDR2 from the germline V gene are SGDLS and YYNGEE. Regarding the study as a whole: It was in a later analysis that TCR association rates were seen to vary by HLA locus, highest for DRB1 and lowest for HLA-C.

PCR primers comprised 60 Vbeta and 13 Jbeta primers. Original handling: Some 10 million shared chains were among the about 80 million unique TCR beta chains that a later analysis counted. The method was immunoSEQ multiplex PCR; TCRdb's version includes in-frame clones alone and lacks a portion of them. Clone size and V and J calls were adopted from that table, with D and trimming inferred from the DNA. The table records about 99,000 clones, roughly three quarters of them present only once. The chain employs TRBV9 and TRBJ1-2; tentative D call: TRBD1 (5 bases). Sequencing input: PBMCs. This receptor was taken from a woman in her 40s in good health and CMV-seronegative. CDR3 protein: CASSDHGAGGNYGYTF. The CDR3 nucleotides are TGTGCCAGCAGCGATCACGGGGCGGGGGGAAACTATGGCTACACCTTC.